Shown below are 10 T cell receptor beta chains from a single sample sequenced in a study of technical replicates of blood from a few donors. This table comes from immunoSEQ multiplex PCR, and its TCRdb copy is limited to in-frame clones, with some not included. The sample has more than 65,000 clones, about 95% seen once; the top ten hold more than 0.2%. Sequencing used T cells isolated from PBMCs. The receptors derive from a human donor in good health.

The rearrangement links TRBV28 to TRBJ1-1; D may be TRBD1 (6 bases). Trimming stripped 6 bases from V and 7 bases from J, with 12 bases between. The germline CDR1 and CDR2 sequences are MDHEN and SYDVKM. The CDR3 has 12 residues. As DNA, the CDR3 is TGTGCCAGCAGAACTACAGGGATTGAAGCTTTCTTT. The encoded protein is CASRTTGIEAFF.

V usage is TRBV28 and J usage is TRBJ1-2; possibly TRBD1 for D (5 bases). The V end lost 3 bases, the J end lost 4 bases, and 9 bases lay between the germline ends. Germline CDR1 and CDR2: MDHEN and SYDVKM. This CDR3 is 13 amino acids long. The CDR3 DNA is TGTGCCAGCAGTTTCTCCGGGGGCTATGGCTACACCTTC. Translation gives CASSFSGGYGYTF.

The chain uses TRBV12-2 and TRBJ2-5; the table's D call TRBD2 went unverified against the DNA. TRBV12-2 is classified as a pseudogene. This CDR3 is built from 17 residues. The CDR3 coding sequence is TGTGCAAGTCGCTTGGGAGCGACTAGCGGGAGAGTAGAGACCCAGTACTTC. It translates to CASRLGATSGRVETQYF.

The CDR3 region is CASRPGQGASSSGNTIYF. The CDR3 DNA follows: TGTGCCAGCAGACCGGGACAGGGGGCTTCGAGCTCTGGAAACACCATATATTTT. The V gene is TRBV25-1, the J gene TRBJ1-3; 12 bases match TRBD1. CDR1 is MGHDK, CDR2 SYGVNS, per germline. CDR3 length: 18 amino acids. V was clipped by 6 bases and J by 0 bases; unmatched bases: 9.

J is TRBJ2-6 and V is TRBV7-3; 7 positions agree with TRBD1. With 6 bases clipped from V and 2 bases from J, the junction kept 4 bases outside the gene matches. Germline CDR1 SGHTA, CDR2 FQGTGA. This CDR3 has 15 residues. CDR3 loop: CASRSTGPGANVLTF. CDR3 nucleotides: TGTGCCAGCAGGTCGACAGGGCCTGGGGCCAACGTCCTGACTTTC.

Remarks on this clone: At one boundary the junction diverges from the germline segment, which might be a read error. V gene TRBV28 combines with J gene TRBJ2-7; the D gene is possibly TRBD1 (6 bases). The CDR3 runs 16 residues. CDR1 is MDHEN and CDR2 is SYDVKM in the germline V gene. The CDR3 spells CASRPDRPRFSYERYF. CDR3 in DNA: TGTGCCAGCAGACCTGACAGGCCCCGCTTCTCCTACGAGCGGTACTTC.

The rearrangement links TRBV2 to TRBJ1-6, with 9 bases aligning to TRBD1. The CDR3 consists of 14 residues. The germline V gene has CDR1 SNHLY and CDR2 FYNNEI. J lost 9 bases, V lost 6 bases, and 6 bases had no gene match. The CDR3 loop reads CASSLGTGSSPLHF. CDR3 in DNA: TGTGCCAGCAGCCTTGGGACAGGGTCTTCACCCCTCCACTTT.

The chain combines TRBV29-1 with TRBJ2-7; 8 bases agree with TRBD2. J gave up 4 bases and V 5 bases, and 4 bases lay outside the gene matches. The CDR3 extends over 12 amino acids. Germline-derived CDR1 and CDR2 are SQVTM and ANQGSEA. CDR3 in DNA: TGCAGCGTTCGAGGACTAGCTTACGAGCAGTACTTC. It is translated as CSVRGLAYEQYF.

This clone has just one count. V and J are TRBV2 and TRBJ2-7; D remains ambiguous. The germline V gene has CDR1 SNHLY and CDR2 FYNNEI. The CDR3 runs to 11 residues. V lost 2 bases, J lost 4 bases, and 3 bases lay in between. The CDR3 DNA reads as TGTGCCAGCAGTGAATATTACGAGCAGTACTTC. Translation: CASSEYYEQYF.

The rearrangement links TRBV6-5 to TRBJ2-1, with 8 bases aligning to TRBD2. This CDR3 comprises 15 residues. After removal of 6 bases from V and 10 bases from J, the junction contained 14 bases not matched to a gene. Germline V lookup: CDR1 MNHEY, CDR2 SVGAGI. In nucleotides, the CDR3 is TGTGCCAGCAGACGGGGACTAGTGATCGATGGCGAGCAGTTCTTC. It encodes CASRRGLVIDGEQFF.